A single T cell receptor (beta chain) is shown here with its context. The antigen is not known. The source of the sample is a study of T cell repertoires in cytomegalovirus infection. Turning to the study itself: Alongside well-studied HLA-B-restricted CMV epitopes, recently identified HLA-C-restricted CMV epitopes were also used.

Germline CDR1 SGDLS, CDR2 YYNGEE. This CDR3 contains 10 residues. The V and J ends lost 3 bases and 8 bases respectively, with 5 bases between them. Whole-study findings and limits: Across the ex vivo response, the dominant clonotypes were HLA-C-restricted CMV-specific TCR beta clonotypes.

In TCRdb, the reads were re-called with MiXCR into one record per CDR3 protein. Among roughly 800,000 distinct CDR3 sequences, about 27% were seen once, and the ten largest hold around 13%. V gene TRBV9 combines with J gene TRBJ1-2, with unresolved D. This TCR came from a human donor in good health (CMV status not recorded). Some clones in this sample may be carry-over from other donors' samples. The specimen was cultured CD8+ T cells from PBMCs, collected from culture after CMV antigen stimulation. CDR3 DNA sequence: TGTGCCAGCAGCGCACAAGGCTACACCTTC. Its protein product is CASSAQGYTF.